This T cell receptor (beta chain) appears in the sequencing data of a study of OX40 agonist ivuxolimab in advanced cancers. About the study: Patients undergoing dose escalation presented with hepatocellular carcinoma, melanoma, renal cell or head and neck cancer. Patients with prior anti-PD-1, anti-PD-L1 or anti-CTLA-4 therapy were eligible; roughly 40% had some. Findings and caveats of the study: Those patients achieving a partial response at 0.1-3.0 mg/kg showed among the lowest clonal expansion. The mean number of expanded clones was higher in CD8+ T cells than in CD4+.

Germline CDR1 MNHEY, CDR2 SVGAGI. With 8 bases removed from V and 1 base from J, the gap between germline ends came to 13 bases. The length of the CDR3 is 14 residues. Remarks on this clone: Antigen specificity is unknown.

Assay used: immunoSEQ multiplex PCR; TCRdb lists only in-frame clones, some missing. Of roughly 110,000 clones in the sample, 80% to 95% were seen once. The chain couples TRBV6-5 to TRBJ2-3; D may be TRBD1 (6 bases). The clonotype was recovered from an adult with an advanced solid tumor such as melanoma, head and neck, liver or kidney cancer. Sequences were derived from CD4+ or CD8+ T cells sorted from blood, sampled in a trial of the OX40 agonist ivuxolimab. This CDR3 reads CASRRDTGTDTQYF. The CDR3 bases are TGTGCCAGCCGACGGGACACCGGCACAGATACGCAGTATTTT.